Sequencing of this TCR beta chain was carried out in a study of spatial heterogeneity in lung cancer. Study at large: Sequence detection consistently recorded a greater number of beta-chain than alpha-chain sequences. Study-level points and caveats: Counts of expanded intratumoral alpha and beta TCRs tracked tumor mutation counts. In tumor T cells, estimated coverage reached around 7% for alpha chains and approximately 13% for beta chains.

MiXCR was run by TCRdb on the 5' RACE reads, yielding one entry per CDR3 protein. The table shows 1,500 to 2,000 distinct CDR3 sequences, with roughly 17% occurring only once. This clonotype turned up a few times. The antigen remains undetermined. Time point specified: sample taken at primary tumor resection. The donors were about 72 patients with non-small cell lung cancer that was early-stage and untreated. From tumor, nontumor lung or frozen PBMC, whole RNA was taken unsorted for sequencing. Sequences were derived from lung tumor tissue, sampled at surgery. This TCR came from a female donor with early-stage non-small cell lung cancer.

The CDR3 DNA reads as TGTGCCAGCAGCCTCCAGCCCACTGCTGAAAAACTGTTTTTT. It encodes CASSLQPTAEKLFF. V and J are TRBV4-2 and TRBJ1-4; D remains ambiguous. This CDR3 comprises 14 residues. Germline CDR1 is LGHNA and CDR2 is YNFKEQ. V lost 4 bases and J lost 7, with 13 bases in between.